These 17 T cell receptor gamma chains came from one sample sequenced in a study of Vγ9Vδ2 T cells in congenital toxoplasmosis. cDNA was made by template-switch reverse transcription with TRGC- and TRDC-specific primers in one tube. The TRGC primer design covered both constant genes, TRGC1 and TRGC2. TCRdb re-processed the reads using CATT. The data hold around 200 gamma-chain clones, with about a tenth observed a single time. Sequenced material: gamma-delta T cells from blood. The origin of the receptors is a child under 10 years old born to a mother with Toxoplasma gondii infection during pregnancy, either congenitally infected or uninfected (not recorded which).

In this sample, this clone turned up a few times. TCRdb's protein for this DNA is that of a much larger clone and differs from the translation at residue 8, likely a read error; the protein shown is the DNA translation. The chain is built from TRGV8 and TRGJP1. The CDR3 covers 13 residues. CDR1 and CDR2 from the germline V gene are VENAVY and YDSYNSRV. The CDR3 is CATWDTTVWFKIF. The CDR3 region has the DNA TGTGCCACCTGGGATACCACTGTTTGGTTCAAGATATTT.

This clone was seen more than once but under ten times. A far larger clone is one nucleotide away, so this likely arose from a read error. The sample holds other DNA sequences that translate to the same CDR3. The chain links TRGV9 to TRGJP. CDR1 and CDR2 (germline): GITISATS, ISYDGTV (reference sequence). The CDR3 loop spans 16 amino acids. The CDR3 loop is CALWEVQELGKKIKVF. The CDR3 DNA reads TGTGCCCTGTGGGAGGTGCAAGAGTTGGGCAAAAAAATCAAGGTATTT.

The gene calls are TRGV10 and TRGJP1. TRGV10 is designated an ORF whose function remains uncertain. The CDR3 extends over 17 amino acids. V lost 8 bases and J lost 0; bases outside the gene matches: 13. CDR3 sequence: CAAWDLSFYTTGWFKIF. For the CDR3, the DNA is TGTGCTGCGTGGGACCTCTCTTTTTATACCACTGGTTGGTTCAAGATATTT.

This clone occurred a few times. The protein TCRdb lists belongs to a much larger clone and differs from this DNA's translation at residue 4, which points to a read error; the protein shown is made from the DNA. The chain combines TRGV9 with TRGJP. CDR1 is GITISATS and CDR2 is ISYDGTV in the germline V gene (reference sequence). CDR3 length equals 16 residues. In DNA, the CDR3 is TGTGCCTTGTGTGAGGTGCAAGAGTTGGGCAAAAAAATCAAGGTATTT. Translated: CALCEVQELGKKIKVF.

On this clone: A read error is the likely source, as a far larger clone sits one nucleotide away. Other DNA sequences within the sample encode an identical CDR3. The chain links TRGV3 to TRGJ1 or TRGJ2. CDR3 size: 14 residues. Per germline, CDR1 VTNTFY and CDR2 YDVSTARD (reference sequence). Here the CDR3 DNA reads TGTGCCACCTGGGACAGGCCCGGTTATTATAAGAAGCTCTTT. Translating gives CATWDRPGYYKKLF.

This clone has more than one count but fewer than ten. The protein held in TCRdb is that of a much larger clone and does not match this DNA's translation at residue 10, likely because of a read error; the protein shown is translated from the DNA. V usage is TRGV8 and J usage is TRGJP1. CDR3 length: 13 residues. Germline V gene data show CDR1 as VENAVY and CDR2 as YDSYNSRV. The DNA of the CDR3 is TGTGCCACCTGGGATACCACTGGTTGGCTCAAGATATTT. It encodes CATWDTTGWLKIF.

To note about this clone: The TCRdb protein, from a much larger clone, departs from this DNA's translation at residue 3, likely by read error; the protein shown derives from the DNA. The rearrangement joins TRGV9 to TRGJP. The length of the CDR3 is 16 residues. Germline loops: CDR1 GITISATS, CDR2 ISYDGTV (reference sequence). CDR3 region: CAVWEVQELGKKIKVF. The DNA of the CDR3 is TGTGCCGTGTGGGAGGTGCAAGAGTTGGGCAAAAAAATCAAGGTATTT.

Turning to this clone: The TCRdb record carries a much larger clone's protein, which differs from this DNA's translation at residue 10; a read error is the likely cause, and the protein listed here is the DNA translation. This chain links TRGV9 with TRGJP. The CDR3 spans 16 residues. CDR1 and CDR2 (germline): GITISATS, ISYDGTV (reference sequence). The CDR3: CALWVAQELDKKIKVF. As DNA, the CDR3 is TGTGCCTTGTGGGTAGCACAAGAGTTGGACAAAAAAATCAAGGTATTT.

This clone has only a few counts. The TCRdb protein comes from a much larger clone and disagrees with this DNA's translation at residue 4, likely due to a read error; the protein given here is derived from the DNA. The gene calls are TRGV9 and TRGJP. The CDR3 extends over 16 amino acids. Germline V gene data show CDR1 as GITISATS and CDR2 as ISYDGTV (reference sequence). The CDR3 region is CALREVRELGKKIKVF. The CDR3 nucleotides read TGTGCCTTGAGGGAGGTGAGAGAGTTGGGCAAAAAAATCAAGGTATTT.

With regard to this clone: This DNA's translation and the protein TCRdb lists, from a much larger clone, do not match at residue 5, likely due to a read error; the protein shown is translated from the DNA. The rearrangement links TRGV8 to TRGJP1. This CDR3 spans 13 amino acids. Germline V gene data show CDR1 as VENAVY and CDR2 as YDSYNSRV. The trim removed 4 bases at V and 2 bases at J, leaving 1 base unmatched. The DNA for the CDR3 is TGTGCCACCTGGGAAACCACTGGTTGGTTCAAGATATTT. Translation: CATWETTGWFKIF.

This clone is hyperexpanded within its sample. V usage is TRGV8 and J usage is TRGJP2. Germline V CDR1 and CDR2: VENAVY, YDSYNSRV. The CDR3 runs to 15 residues. Germline trimming cut 1 base from V and 0 bases from J; bases unmatched to any gene: 2. The CDR3 reads CATWDSYSSDWIKTF. As DNA, the CDR3 is TGTGCCACCTGGGATAGTTATAGTAGTGATTGGATCAAGACGTTT.

Only a few counts were recorded for this clone. With a far larger clone one base away, a read error is the likely cause. Other nucleotide sequences from this sample produce the same CDR3. The V and J genes are TRGV9 and TRGJP. Per the germline V gene, CDR1 is GITISATS and CDR2 is ISYDGTV (reference sequence). This CDR3 contains 16 residues. CDR3 DNA sequence: TGTGCATTGTGGGAGGTGCAAGAGTTGGGCAAAAAAATCAAGGTATTT. It encodes CALWEVQELGKKIKVF.

About this clone: This DNA's translation differs at residue 4 from TCRdb's protein, which comes from a much larger clone; a read error is likely, and the protein shown is translated from the DNA. The chain carries TRGV4 and TRGJ1 or TRGJ2. The CDR3 extends over 13 amino acids. In germline, CDR1 is EGSTGY, CDR2 YDSYTSSV. The CDR3 loop is CATRDGSYYKKLF. Written as DNA, the CDR3 is TGTGCCACCCGGGATGGGTCATATTATAAGAAACTCTTT.

A note on this clone: The protein given by TCRdb reflects a much larger clone and differs at residue 9 from this DNA's translation, likely from a read error; the protein shown is the DNA's translation. This chain connects TRGV10 to TRGJ1 or TRGJ2. TRGV10 is designated an ORF whose function remains uncertain. This CDR3 spans 14 amino acids. Trimming removed 8 bases from V and 5 bases from J; junction bases left unmatched: 13. The CDR3 nucleotides read TGTGCTGCGTGGGATTGGGGTAATCATTATAAGAAACTCTTT. This translates into CAAWDWGNHYKKLF.

As regards this clone: One base separates it from a far larger clone, so it is likely a read error. The rearrangement joins TRGV5 to TRGJ1 or TRGJ2. The CDR3 totals 14 residues. Germline V lookup: CDR1 VINAFY, CDR2 YDVSNSKD. The CDR3 here is CATWDRREYYKKLF. The CDR3 DNA reads TGTGCTACCTGGGACAGGCGGGAATATTATAAGAAACTCTTT.

This clone was found a few times. TCRdb's protein for this DNA is that of a much larger clone and differs from the translation at residue 7, likely a read error; the protein shown is the DNA translation. The chain carries TRGV10 and TRGJ1 or TRGJ2. TRGV10 is reported as an ORF; its role is uncertain. V gave up 8 bases and J gave up 1 base; unmatched junction bases: 9. The CDR3 has 14 residues. The CDR3 region is CAAWDWVNYYKKLF. CDR3 sequence (DNA): TGTGCTGCGTGGGATTGGGTTAATTATTATAAGAAACTCTTT.

This clone occurred a few times. The likely explanation is a read error, given a far larger clone one base away. The same CDR3 is also encoded by other DNA sequences in this sample. V and J are TRGV8 and TRGJP1. The CDR3 has 13 amino acids. Germline V lookup: CDR1 VENAVY, CDR2 YDSYNSRV. CDR3 amino acids: CATWDTTGWFKIF. The CDR3 nucleotides read TGTGCCACCTGGGATACCACCGGTTGGTTCAAGATATTT.